These 13 T cell receptor beta chains came from one sample sequenced in a study of tumor-infiltrating lymphocytes in primary liver carcinoma listed by TCRdb under 2017. Without any cell sorting, total RNA and DNA were extracted together from about 20-30 mg of bulk tissue using the AllPrep DNA/RNA mini kit. TCRdb records Illumina HiSeq 2500 as the sequencer. Using a constant-region primer and ProtoScript II reverse transcriptase, TCRbeta-specific cDNA was reverse-transcribed from approximately 0.5 ug total RNA. Three nested multiplex PCR rounds, following a slightly modified ARM-PCR procedure, were used to build the TCRbeta libraries. The first two PCR rounds used multiplex TRBV1-TRBV30 forward primers with a Cbeta reverse primer, each for approximately 10 cycles. The public reads were run again by TCRdb, first through fastp at Q25 and then through MiXCR, and only productive beta chains were kept. Duplicate CDR3 protein sequences are folded into a single record with the most common DNA and genes. The sample table holds about 59,000 distinct CDR3 sequences, of which less than 75% were seen once. The ten largest clonotypes hold roughly 60% of the sample.

Sample: liver tumor tissue from sampling region 2. The cell subset or site tag for this specimen amounts to: tumor region T2, inferior pole. The receptors come from a man between 35 and 55 years old with primary liver carcinoma and hepatitis B virus infection.

The table lists this clonotype with a few counts. This chain uses TRBV12-3 or TRBV12-4 with TRBJ2-3; TRBD2 is a possible D gene (5 bases). With 7 bases removed from V and 1 base from J, the gap between germline ends came to 15 bases. The length of the CDR3 is 15 residues. CDR3 sequence reads: CASISASGRTDTQYF. The DNA for the CDR3 is TGTGCCAGCATTTCTGCGAGCGGACGCACAGATACGCAGTATTTT.

Of note for this clonotype: This sequence may be a read error, since a much larger clone differs from it by one base. The CDR3 DNA sequence: TGTGCCAGCAGCATGACTAGCGAGGGCCTAGAGACCCAGTACTTC. It yields the protein CASSMTSEGLETQYF. This chain joins TRBV7-9 and TRBJ2-5, with 8 positions matching TRBD2. With 5 bases clipped from V and 4 bases from J, the junction kept 9 bases outside the gene matches. The CDR3 contains 15 residues. Germline CDR1 and CDR2: SEHNR and FQNEAQ (reference sequence). The whole variable domain, filled in from reference TRBV7-9 and TRBJ2-5, reads DTGVSQNPRHKITKRGQNVTFRCDPISEHNRLYWYRQTLGQGPEFLTYFQNEAQLEKSRLLSDRFSAERPKGSFSTLEIQRTEQGDSAMYLCASSMTSEGLETQYFGPGTRLLVL.

As regards this clonotype: This is likely a read error, given that the CDR3 carries no conserved phenylalanine or tryptophan at its end. This chain uses TRBV4-3 with TRBJ2-5, with 7 bases identical to TRBD2. Trimming took 2 bases from V and 5 from J; bases not matched to a gene: 5. CDR3 length: 14 amino acids. The germline gives CDR1 LGHNA, CDR2 YSLEER. DNA of the CDR3: TGCGCCAGCAGCCAAAACTGGGGGGGGGAGACCCAGTACTTG. This gives the protein CASSQNWGGETQYL.

Details on this clonotype: The CDR3 ends on some other residue instead of the conserved phenylalanine or tryptophan, so this is likely a read error. The DNA is left out, because the CDR3 cannot be placed on it with certainty; the CDR3 is given as TCRdb lists it. This chain uses TRBV4-1 with TRBJ2-3. Per the germline V gene, CDR1 is MGHRA and CDR2 is YSYEKL. The CDR3 is 14 residues long, ends included. The CDR3 here is CASSQKEGTDTHYL.

As for this clonotype: One junction end disagrees with the germline gene, perhaps due to a read error. The rearrangement uses TRBV11-2 and TRBJ1-1; D is possibly TRBD1 (5 bases). In germline, CDR1 is SGHAT, CDR2 FQNNGV. This CDR3 has 14 amino acids. The CDR3 coding sequence is TGTGTCAGCACTGGTGGCAGGGTGAACACTGAAGCTTTCTTT. It yields the protein CVSTGGRVNTEAFF.

About this clonotype itself: The junction differs from germline at one of its ends, possibly a read error. The rearrangement uses TRBV6-2 or TRBV6-3 and TRBJ1-3; no clear D. Germline loops: CDR1 MNHEY, CDR2 SVGEGT. This CDR3 contains 13 residues. This CDR3 reads CASSDNSGDTIYF. The CDR3 DNA sequence: TGTGCCAGCAGTGACAACTCTGGAGACACCATATATTTT.

Notes on this clonotype: Compared with germline, one end of the junction differs, possibly owing to a read error. The chain is built from TRBV10-2 and TRBJ1-2; no firm D call. This CDR3 region has 13 residues. Germline CDR1 and CDR2: WSHSY and SAAADI. The CDR3 DNA sequence: TGCGCCAGCGGTGAAATCGTTAACTATGACTGCACCTTC. Protein: CASGEIVNYDCTF.

On this clonotype itself: A read error may account for a junction end that differs from germline. The chain recombines TRBV4-1 with TRBJ2-5, with 13 bases fitting TRBD2. This CDR3 has 18 amino acids. Germline values: CDR1 MGHRA, CDR2 YSYEKL. In nucleotides, the CDR3 is TGCGCCAGCAGCCAAGGGACTAGCGGGAGTATTGGTGAAGAGACACAGTACTTC. Protein sequence: CASSQGTSGSIGEETQYF.

The V call is TRBV11-2, the J call TRBJ2-5, with 8 bases aligning to TRBD1. In germline, CDR1 is SGHAT, CDR2 FQNNGV. The CDR3 totals 16 residues. The CDR3 is CINSITAGGSGETQYF. As DNA, the CDR3 is TGTATCAACAGCATAACAGCAGGGGGCTCGGGGGAGACCCAGTACTTC.

The chain couples TRBV11-2 to TRBJ2-1, with D perhaps being TRBD1 or TRBD2 (5 bases each). V was clipped by 2 bases and J by 15 bases, with 23 bases between them. Germline CDR1 and CDR2: SGHAT and FQNNGV. The CDR3 contains 15 residues. The chain's CDR3 is CASSLSVGVDWGSFF. CDR3 DNA sequence: TGTGCCAGCAGCTTAAGTGTGGGAGTGGACTGGGGGTCGTTCTTC.

On this clonotype: The junction differs from germline at one of its ends, possibly a read error. This sequence joins TRBV11-3 and TRBJ2-1; no firm D call. Germline CDR1 and CDR2: SGHNT and YENEEA. There are 14 residues in the CDR3. This chain's CDR3 is CATSLGVSNNEQFF. The CDR3 coding sequence is TGTGCCACCAGCTTAGGCGTCTCGAACAATGAACAGTTCTTC.

The chain employs TRBV6-5 and TRBJ2-7; no clear D gene. Germline V gene sequence: CDR1 MNHEY, CDR2 SVGAGI. This CDR3 has 15 amino acids. V was pared by 9 bases and J by 2 bases, with 20 bases between. The CDR3 here is CASSLRAVGTYEQYF. The DNA for the CDR3 is TGTGCCAGTAGCCTGCGTGCGGTGGGGACCTACGAGCAGTACTTC.

Details on this clonotype: Compared with germline, one end of the junction differs, possibly owing to a read error. The chain uses TRBV29-1 and TRBJ2-3; tentatively, D is TRBD2 (6 bases). Germline CDR1 reads SQVTM; CDR2 reads ANQGSEA. This CDR3 is 14 amino acids long. DNA of the CDR3: TGCAGTGTTGGAGTAGTGGGAACGGGAGATACACAGTATTTT. This translates into CSVGVVGTGDTQYF.